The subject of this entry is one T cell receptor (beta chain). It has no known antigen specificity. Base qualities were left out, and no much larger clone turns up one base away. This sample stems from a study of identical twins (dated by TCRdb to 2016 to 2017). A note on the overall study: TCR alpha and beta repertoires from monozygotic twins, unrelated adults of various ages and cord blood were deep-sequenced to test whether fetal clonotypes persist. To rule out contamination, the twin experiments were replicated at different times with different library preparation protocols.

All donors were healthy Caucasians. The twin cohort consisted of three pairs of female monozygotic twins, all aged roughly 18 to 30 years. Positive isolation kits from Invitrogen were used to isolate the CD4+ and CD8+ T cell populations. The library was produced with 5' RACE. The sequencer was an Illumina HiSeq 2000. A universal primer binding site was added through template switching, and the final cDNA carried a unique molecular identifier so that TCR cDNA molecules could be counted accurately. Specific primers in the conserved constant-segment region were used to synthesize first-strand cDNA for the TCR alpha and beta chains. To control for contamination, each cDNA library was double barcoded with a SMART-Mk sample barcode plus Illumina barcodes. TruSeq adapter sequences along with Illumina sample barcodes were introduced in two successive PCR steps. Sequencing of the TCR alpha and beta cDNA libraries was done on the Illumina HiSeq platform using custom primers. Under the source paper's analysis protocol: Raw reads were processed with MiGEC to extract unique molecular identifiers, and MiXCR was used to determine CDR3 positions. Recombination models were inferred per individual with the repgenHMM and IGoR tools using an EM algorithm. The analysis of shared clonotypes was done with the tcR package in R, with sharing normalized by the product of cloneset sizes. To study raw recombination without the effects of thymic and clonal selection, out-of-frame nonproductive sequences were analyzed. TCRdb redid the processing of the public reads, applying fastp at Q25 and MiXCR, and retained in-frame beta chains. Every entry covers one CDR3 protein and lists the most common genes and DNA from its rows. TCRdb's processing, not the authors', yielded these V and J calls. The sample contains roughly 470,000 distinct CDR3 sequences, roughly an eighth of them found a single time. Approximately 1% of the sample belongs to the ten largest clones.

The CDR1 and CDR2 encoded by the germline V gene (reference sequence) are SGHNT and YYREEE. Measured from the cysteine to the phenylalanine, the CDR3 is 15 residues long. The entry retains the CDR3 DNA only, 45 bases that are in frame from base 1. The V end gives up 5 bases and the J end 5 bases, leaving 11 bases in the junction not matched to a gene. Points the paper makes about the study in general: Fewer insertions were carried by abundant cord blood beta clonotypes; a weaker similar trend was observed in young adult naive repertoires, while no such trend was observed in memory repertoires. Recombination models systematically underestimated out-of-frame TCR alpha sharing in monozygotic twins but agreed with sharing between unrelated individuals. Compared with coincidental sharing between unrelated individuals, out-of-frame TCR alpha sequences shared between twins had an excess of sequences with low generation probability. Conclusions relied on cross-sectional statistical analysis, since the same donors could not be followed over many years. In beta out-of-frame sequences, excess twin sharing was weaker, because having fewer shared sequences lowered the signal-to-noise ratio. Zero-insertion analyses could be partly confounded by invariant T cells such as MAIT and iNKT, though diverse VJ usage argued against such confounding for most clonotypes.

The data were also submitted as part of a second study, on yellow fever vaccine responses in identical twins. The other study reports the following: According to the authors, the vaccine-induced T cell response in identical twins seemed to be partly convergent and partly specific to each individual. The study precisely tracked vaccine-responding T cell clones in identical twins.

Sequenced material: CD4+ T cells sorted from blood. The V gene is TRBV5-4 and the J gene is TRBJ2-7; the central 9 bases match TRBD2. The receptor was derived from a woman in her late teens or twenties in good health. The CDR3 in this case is CASRRGLAGLNEQYF. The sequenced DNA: TGTGCCAGCAGAAGGGGACTAGCAGGTTTAAACGAGCAGTACTTC. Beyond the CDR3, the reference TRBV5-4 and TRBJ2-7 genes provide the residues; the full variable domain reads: ETGVTQSPTHLIKTRGQQVTLRCSSQSGHNTVSWYQQALGQGPQFIFQYYREEENGRGNFPPRFSGLQFPNYSSELNVNALELDDSALYLCASRRGLAGLNEQYFGPGTRLTVT.